The next 25 T cell receptor beta chains were all read from a single sample in a study of blood T cell repertoires in COVID-19. Assay used: immunoSEQ multiplex PCR; TCRdb lists only in-frame clones, some missing. This sample has about 140,000 clones; 75% to 90% occur once, and the top ten carry around 1.7%. Sequenced sample: peripheral blood. The receptors were gathered from a woman between 50 and 59 years old with acute or convalescent COVID-19.

The chain has TRBV2 and TRBJ1-1, with a possible D match to TRBD1 (6 bases). Germline assignment: CDR1 SNHLY and CDR2 FYNNEI. This CDR3 has 13 residues. The V gene lost 7 bases and the J gene lost 3 bases, with 12 bases spanning the gap. The CDR3: CASTEGVDTEAFF. The CDR3 nucleotides read TGTGCCAGCACAGAGGGGGTAGACACTGAAGCTTTCTTT.

CDR3 bases: TGTGCCAGTAGGGGGGGAGTAGCGGCGGACACCGGGGAGCTGTTTTTT. This translates into CASRGGVAADTGELFF. This rearrangement joins TRBV19 to TRBJ2-2; TRBD2 might be the D (6 bases). Trimming pared 6 bases from V and 3 bases from J, leaving 17 bases between. Germline assignment: CDR1 LNHDA and CDR2 SQIVND (reference sequence). This CDR3 has 16 amino acids.

V gene TRBV7-3 combines with J gene TRBJ1-1; unclear D gene. This CDR3 has 14 residues. V was cut by 2 bases and J by 7 bases, with 14 bases left in between. In germline, CDR1 is SGHTA, CDR2 FQGTGA. In nucleotides, the CDR3 is TGTGCCAGCAGCTTACGGGAGGGTAGGGATGAAGCTTTCTTT. Translated: CASSLREGRDEAFF.

This chain connects TRBV28 to TRBJ1-3; 8 bases are a match to TRBD1. V lost 5 bases, J lost 0 bases, and 6 bases stayed unmatched. The CDR3 consists of 16 residues. CDR1 MDHEN and CDR2 SYDVKM come from the germline V gene. This CDR3 reads CASSPWTGNSGNTIYF. In DNA, the CDR3 is TGTGCCAGCAGTCCTTGGACAGGGAACTCTGGAAACACCATATATTTT.

In this sample, this clone turned up once. V is TRBV28 and J is TRBJ2-1, with 10 bases matching TRBD1. Germline V gene sequence: CDR1 MDHEN, CDR2 SYDVKM. The CDR3 spans 15 residues. V was clipped by 7 bases and J by 8 bases; unmatched bases: 11. The chain's CDR3 is CASINVGQGMDEQFF. Here the CDR3 DNA reads TGTGCCAGCATCAACGTGGGACAGGGGATGGATGAGCAGTTCTTC.

This sequence joins TRBV9 and TRBJ1-1, with D perhaps TRBD1 (5 bases). Germline V gene lookup returns CDR1 SGDLS and CDR2 YYNGEE. The CDR3 covers 14 residues. V was cut by 2 bases and J by 8 bases, with 16 bases left in between. The CDR3 DNA sequence: TGTGCCAGCAGCGTCGATTGGGACTGGGAGGAAGCTTTCTTT. It yields the protein CASSVDWDWEEAFF.

CDR3 sequence (DNA): TGTGCCAGCAGCGACCAGGGAAACACCGGGGAGCTGTTTTTT. Translated: CASSDQGNTGELFF. The V gene is TRBV5-4, the J gene TRBJ2-2; D is possibly TRBD1 (5 bases). V lost 4 bases and J 2 bases, leaving 9 bases between the germline ends. This CDR3 is 14 amino acids long. CDR1 SGHNT and CDR2 YYREEE come from the germline V gene (reference sequence).

The genes are TRBV10-3 and TRBJ1-3; 7 bases agree with TRBD1. The CDR3 runs 15 residues. Germline V lookup: CDR1 ENHRY, CDR2 SYGVKD. V trimming: 4 bases; J trimming: 0 bases; junction bases outside the gene matches: 3. CDR3 bases: TGTGCCATCAGTGGACAGGGAGACTCTGGAAACACCATATATTTT. Its translation is CAISGQGDSGNTIYF.

This clone showed up just a few times. Within the sample, other DNA sequences also encode this same CDR3. V usage is TRBV7-8 and J usage is TRBJ2-7, with unresolved D. CDR3 length: 13 residues. Germline CDR1 is SGHVS and CDR2 is FQNEAQ. Trimming took 1 base from V and 5 from J, leaving 9 bases between them. The CDR3 nucleotides read TGTGCCAGCAGCTTAGTCGGTGGGCACGAGCAGTACTTC. This translates into CASSLVGGHEQYF.

This clone occurred once. This chain uses TRBV2 with TRBJ1-5; TRBD1 aligns across 11 bases. The CDR3 has 16 amino acids. The J segment lost 4 bases and the V segment lost 5 bases, leaving 7 bases of the junction unmatched. Germline CDR1 is SNHLY and CDR2 is FYNNEI. The CDR3 region has the DNA TGTGCCAGCAGTTCTGGAGGACAGGGGGCAAATCAGCCCCAGCATTTT. Protein sequence: CASSSGGQGANQPQHF.

The genes are TRBV11-2 and TRBJ1-2; D remains unclear. Between the trimmed V and J ends, which lost 0 bases and 4 bases, there was a span of 9 bases. CDR1 is SGHAT, CDR2 FQNNGV, per germline. The CDR3 has 14 residues. The CDR3 nucleotides are TGTGCCAGCAGCTTAGATGGCGGGCGCTATGGCTACACCTTC. This translates into CASSLDGGRYGYTF.

The chain has TRBV29-1 and TRBJ1-1; D might be TRBD1 (5 bases). V was cut by 2 bases and J by 2 bases, with 9 bases left in between. Germline V gives CDR1 SQVTM, CDR2 ANQGSEA. The CDR3 is made up of 13 amino acids. CDR3 protein: CSVETGGNTEAFF. In DNA, the CDR3 is TGCAGCGTTGAAACGGGGGGAAACACTGAAGCTTTCTTT. Variable domain in full (rest from reference TRBV29-1 and TRBJ1-1): SAVISQKPSRDICQRGTSLTIQCQVDSQVTMMFWYRQQPGQSLTLIATANQGSEATYESGFVIDKFPISRPNLTFSTLTVSNMSPEDSSIYLCSVETGGNTEAFFGQGTRLTVV.

The chain uses TRBV2 and TRBJ2-1; perhaps TRBD2 as D (5 bases). The CDR3 is made up of 14 amino acids. V shed 6 bases and J shed 6 bases, with 15 bases lying between them. Germline V gives CDR1 SNHLY, CDR2 FYNNEI. The CDR3 protein is CASRPGLSPNEQFF. In DNA form, the CDR3 reads TGTGCCAGCAGACCTGGACTCTCACCCAATGAGCAGTTCTTC.

The gene calls are TRBV18 and TRBJ2-7, with TRBD1 as a possible D gene (5 bases). V lost 8 bases to trimming and J lost 2 bases, with 10 bases between them. The length of the CDR3 is 12 residues. Germline V gene sequence: CDR1 KGHSH, CDR2 LQKENI. CDR3 DNA: TGTGCCAGCCAGACAGAAACCTACGAGCAGTACTTC. Protein sequence: CASQTETYEQYF.

Of note for this clone: Other DNA variants within this sample encode the same CDR3. This chain's CDR3 is CASSVTGGPNQPQHF. The CDR3 bases are TGTGCCAGCAGCGTTACAGGGGGCCCTAATCAGCCCCAGCATTTT. The chain has TRBV9 and TRBJ1-5; 9 nucleotides match TRBD1. Germline lookup yields CDR1 SGDLS and CDR2 YYNGEE. V lost 2 bases and J lost 4; bases outside the gene matches: 4. The CDR3 consists of 15 residues. Full variable domain (remainder filled in from reference TRBV9 and TRBJ1-5): DSGVTQTPKHLITATGQRVTLRCSPRSGDLSVYWYQQSLDQGLQFLIQYYNGEERAKGNILERFSAQQFPDLHSELNLSSLELGDSALYFCASSVTGGPNQPQHFGDGTRLSIL.

The genes are TRBV6-5 and TRBJ1-2, with a possible D match to TRBD1 (5 bases). Trimming stripped 3 bases from V and 5 bases from J, with 13 bases between. This CDR3 is 14 amino acids long. CDR1 and CDR2 (germline): MNHEY, SVGAGI. The CDR3 bases are TGTGCCAGCAGTTATACGGGACTTCTTTATGGCTACACCTTC. It is translated as CASSYTGLLYGYTF.

This clone showed up just a few times. The V gene is TRBV6-5, the J gene TRBJ1-5; unclear D gene. V lost 2 bases and J 0 bases, leaving 11 bases between the germline ends. The CDR3 loop spans 16 amino acids. CDR1 and CDR2 from the germline V gene are MNHEY and SVGAGI. CDR3 protein: CASSYVGTYSNQPQHF. DNA for the CDR3: TGTGCCAGCAGTTACGTGGGCACCTATAGCAATCAGCCCCAGCATTTT.

This clone appeared once. The rearrangement links TRBV4-1 to TRBJ2-1; 8 bases fit TRBD2. Germline CDR1 reads MGHRA; CDR2 reads YSYEKL. The V segment lost 1 base and the J segment 4 bases; nucleotides outside the gene matches: 9. The CDR3 runs 17 residues. The CDR3 coding sequence is TGCGCCAGCAGCCAAGTGTTGGGACTAGTGGTGTACAATGAGCAGTTCTTC. Its translation: CASSQVLGLVVYNEQFF.

The J gene is TRBJ1-2, the V gene TRBV3-1 (or the pseudogene TRBV3-2), with D uncertain. This CDR3 contains 14 residues. Germline V gene data show CDR1 as LGHDT and CDR2 as YNNKEL (reference sequence). The V and J ends lost 1 base and 7 bases respectively, with 13 bases between them. This CDR3 is CASSQAVNPSGYTF. The CDR3, as DNA: TGTGCCAGCAGCCAAGCAGTTAACCCCTCTGGCTACACCTTC.

The rearrangement uses TRBV5-1 and TRBJ2-3, with TRBD2 identical over 8 bases. The germline CDR1 and CDR2 sequences are SGHRS and YFSETQ. V shed 0 bases, J shed 3 bases, and the junction held 0 bases outside the gene matches. This CDR3 region has 14 residues. The CDR3 sequence is CASSLGLATDTQYF. The CDR3 DNA reads TGCGCCAGCAGCTTGGGACTAGCGACAGATACGCAGTATTTT.

The chain is built from TRBV11-3 and TRBJ2-2; 8 bases map to TRBD2. Per germline, CDR1 SGHNT and CDR2 YENEEA. Trimming cost V 7 bases and J 1 base; bases outside gene matches: 14. The CDR3 runs 18 residues. The CDR3 DNA reads as TGTGCCAGCACCTCCTCGGGCGGGGGGCCGGGGAACACCGGGGAGCTGTTTTTT. Translation gives CASTSSGGGPGNTGELFF.

This chain uses TRBV29-1 with TRBJ1-2, with 9 bases lining up with TRBD1. CDR3 length: 12 amino acids. Germline CDR1 reads SQVTM; CDR2 reads ANQGSEA. V shed 7 bases, J shed 8 bases, and the junction held 8 bases outside the gene matches. The DNA for the CDR3 is TGCAGCGGATTCGACAGGGGGGACGGCTACACCTTC. This codes for CSGFDRGDGYTF.

This chain joins TRBV5-1 and TRBJ2-5; 10 positions match TRBD2. The CDR3 has 16 residues. The J segment lost 2 bases and the V segment lost 4 bases, leaving 8 bases of the junction unmatched. Germline lookup yields CDR1 SGHRS and CDR2 YFSETQ. The CDR3 nucleotides read TGCGCCAGCAGCGACCCTAGCGGGGGCACTCAAGAGACCCAGTACTTC. Amino acids: CASSDPSGGTQETQYF.

The V call is TRBV7-8, the J call TRBJ2-5; D possibly corresponds to TRBD1 (5 bases). The CDR3 runs to 14 residues. The germline V gene has CDR1 SGHVS and CDR2 FQNEAQ. V was shortened by 2 bases and J by 1 base, with 8 bases between the two germline ends. The CDR3 here is CASSLLTVQETQYF. The CDR3 DNA reads TGTGCCAGCAGCTTACTGACAGTCCAAGAGACCCAGTACTTC.

V gene TRBV27 combines with J gene TRBJ2-1; the match to TRBD1 covers 7 bases. This CDR3 spans 14 amino acids. The V gene's germline CDR1 is MNHEY and CDR2 SMNVEV (reference sequence). Losses at the gene ends were 6 bases for V and 0 bases for J; bases not matched to a gene: 2. DNA for the CDR3: TGTGCCAGCAGAGGGGGCGGCTCCTACAATGAGCAGTTCTTC. Protein product: CASRGGGSYNEQFF.